The 11 T cell receptor beta chains in this list originate from one sample, sequenced in a study of OX40 agonist ivuxolimab in advanced cancers. TCRdb keeps only in-frame clones here, not all; method: immunoSEQ multiplex PCR. The table has just under 60,000 clones, about 90% seen once. Source: CD4+ or CD8+ T cells sorted from blood, taken in a trial of the OX40 agonist ivuxolimab. The source is an adult with an advanced solid tumor such as melanoma, head and neck, liver or kidney cancer.

This clone was observed a few times. V gene TRBV28 combines with J gene TRBJ2-2, with TRBD2 matching over 10 bases. V was clipped by 4 bases and J by 6 bases; unmatched bases: 11. Germline assignment: CDR1 MDHEN and CDR2 SYDVKM. This CDR3 region has 17 residues. The CDR3 loop is CASSSPPSGRRAGELFF. The CDR3 nucleotides are TGTGCCAGCAGTTCCCCACCTAGCGGGAGACGGGCCGGGGAGCTGTTTTTT.

The gene calls are TRBV12-1 and TRBJ1-2; no check of the table's D call, TRBD1, against the DNA was made. TRBV12-1 is a pseudogene locus. This CDR3 contains 15 residues. The CDR3 protein is CASSFDVRGPDGYTF. The CDR3 DNA sequence: TGTGCCAGCAGCTTTGATGTCAGGGGGCCTGATGGCTACACCTTC.

The J gene is TRBJ2-7, the V gene TRBV11-2, with D perhaps matching TRBD2 (5 bases). Germline CDR1 SGHAT, CDR2 FQNNGV. This CDR3 spans 14 amino acids. The V end was cut by 1 base, the J end by 3 bases, with 10 bases between. CDR3 nucleotide sequence: TGTGCCAGCAGCTTAGCTCCGGGGAGCTACGAGCAGTACTTC. Amino acids: CASSLAPGSYEQYF.

The CDR3 loop is CASSQDQQYYNEQFF. In DNA, the CDR3 is TGCGCCAGCAGCCAAGATCAGCAATACTACAATGAGCAGTTCTTC. V usage is TRBV4-3 and J usage is TRBJ2-1; D not resolved. V was trimmed by 0 bases and J by 3 bases, leaving 9 bases between them. Per germline, CDR1 LGHNA and CDR2 YSLEER. The CDR3 covers 15 residues.

The count of this clone is one. Here the CDR3 DNA reads TGTGCCAGCAGCGTGGACCTAGGGTACGAGCAGTACTTC. Translation gives CASSVDLGYEQYF. The chain uses TRBV9 and TRBJ2-7; D is unclear. Germline V gene sequence: CDR1 SGDLS, CDR2 YYNGEE. CDR3 length: 13 amino acids. The ends were cut back, 2 bases at V and 4 bases at J, with 10 bases in the middle.

J is TRBJ2-1 and V is TRBV7-9, with D perhaps matching TRBD1 (6 bases). The CDR3 loop spans 15 amino acids. Germline V gene sequence: CDR1 SEHNR, CDR2 FQNEAQ (reference sequence). V was shortened by 4 bases and J by 0 bases, with 10 bases between the two germline ends. CDR3 sequence reads: CASSSRDNSYNEQFF. The CDR3 DNA reads as TGTGCCAGCAGCTCCCGGGACAACTCCTACAATGAGCAGTTCTTC.

The rearrangement links TRBV5-6 to TRBJ2-7; tentatively, D is TRBD1 (6 bases). The germline V gene has CDR1 SGHDT and CDR2 YYEEEE. The V end was cut by 6 bases, the J end by 1 base, with 11 bases between. The CDR3 runs to 13 residues. The CDR3 spells CASMEQGSYEQYF. The CDR3 region has the DNA TGTGCCAGCATGGAACAGGGATCCTACGAGCAGTACTTC.

This chain connects TRBV2 to TRBJ2-5; D possibly matches TRBD1 or TRBD2 (6 bases each). Germline values: CDR1 SNHLY, CDR2 FYNNEI. Trimming left V 1 base short and J 4 bases short, with 13 bases between. This CDR3 region has 15 residues. The CDR3 reads CASSEGGRGGETQYF. The CDR3 DNA reads as TGTGCCAGCAGTGAAGGGGGCAGGGGAGGAGAGACCCAGTACTTC.

The genes are TRBV12-5 and TRBJ2-1; D is unresolved. The CDR3 length is 15 residues. Per the germline V gene, CDR1 is LGHNT and CDR2 is FRNRAP. Trimming shortened V by 1 base and J by 2 bases, and 9 bases separated the two germline ends. Here the CDR3 reads CASGLDRTAYNEQFF. In DNA form, the CDR3 reads TGTGCTAGTGGTTTGGATCGTACGGCCTACAATGAGCAGTTCTTC.

The CDR3 loop reads CASSLVTFLRGYTF. CDR3 coding DNA: TGTGCCAGCAGCTTAGTGACATTCCTTAGGGGCTACACCTTC. The chain carries TRBV7-9 and TRBJ1-2; D unresolved. The CDR3 contains 14 residues. Germline V CDR1 and CDR2: SEHNR, FQNEAQ (reference sequence). V lost 1 base and J 8 bases, leaving 14 bases between the germline ends.

This rearrangement joins TRBV27 to TRBJ2-1, with D possibly being TRBD2 (6 bases). The CDR3 loop spans 16 amino acids. Trimming cost V 5 bases and J 3 bases, with 17 bases left between them. CDR1 is MNHEY and CDR2 is SMNVEV in the germline V gene (reference sequence). CDR3 sequence: CASSTIAERLYNEQFF. For the CDR3, the DNA is TGTGCCAGCAGTACCATAGCGGAGAGGCTCTACAATGAGCAGTTCTTC.